Presented here are 21 T cell receptor beta chains from one specimen sequenced in a study of cytomegalovirus exposure and HLA in healthy donors. PCR involved 60 Vbeta and 13 Jbeta primers. Assay used: immunoSEQ multiplex PCR; TCRdb lists only in-frame clones, some missing. The sample holds roughly 140,000 clones; roughly 85% are singletons and the top ten take 0.5% to 0.85%. Sequenced sample: PBMCs. These receptors originate from a male donor in good health and CMV-seronegative.

This clone was seen a few times. The V and J genes are TRBV7-2 and TRBJ2-1; 7 positions match TRBD2. This CDR3 spans 13 amino acids. J was trimmed by 12 bases and V by 3 bases; bases with no gene match: 8. Germline lookup yields CDR1 SGHTA and CDR2 FQGNSA. The CDR3 DNA reads as TGTGCCAGCAGCTTCCAGCGGGACGGTGGGCAGTTCTTC. It specifies CASSFQRDGGQFF.

The chain uses TRBV19 and TRBJ1-4; possibly TRBD1 for D (6 bases). There are 13 residues in the CDR3. Between the trimmed V and J ends, which lost 11 bases and 5 bases, there was a span of 15 bases. Germline assignment: CDR1 LNHDA and CDR2 SQIVND (reference sequence). The DNA of the CDR3 is TGTGCCTCCCGGCGAGGGGGAAATGAAAAACTGTTTTTT. This translates into CASRRGGNEKLFF. Full variable domain (outside the CDR3, taken from reference TRBV19 and TRBJ1-4): DGGITQSPKYLFRKEGQNVTLSCEQNLNHDAMYWYRQDPGQGLRLIYYSQIVNDFQKGDIAEGYSVSREKKESFPLTVTSAQKNPTAFYLCASRRGGNEKLFFGSGTQLSVL.

The chain recombines TRBV5-4 with TRBJ1-1, with D unclear. Germline V gene sequence: CDR1 SGHNT, CDR2 YYREEE (reference sequence). This CDR3 contains 12 residues. V was cut by 4 bases and J by 10 bases, with 14 bases left in between. The CDR3 nucleotides are TGTGCCAGCAGCCAAAATAATCTGAGAGCTTTCTTT. It translates to CASSQNNLRAFF.

The gene calls are TRBV21-1 and TRBJ2-7; the table's D call, TRBD1, has no DNA check behind it. TRBV21-1 is a pseudogene. CDR3 length: 16 residues. Written as DNA, the CDR3 is TGTGCCAGCAGCAATCCTGGGCCACACATGATCTACGAGCAGTACTTC. Translated, it gives CASSNPGPHMIYEQYF.

The V call is TRBV10-3, the J call TRBJ2-3, with 7 bases fitting TRBD1. The germline V gene encodes CDR1 ENHRY and CDR2 SYGVKD. This CDR3 has 13 residues. V shed 7 bases and J 2 bases; nucleotides not matched to a gene: 3. The CDR3 DNA is TGTGCCATCAAAGGGGGCTCCACAGATACGCAGTATTTT. Translated: CAIKGGSTDTQYF.

The rearrangement joins TRBV15 to TRBJ1-1; tentative D call: TRBD1 (6 bases). The CDR3 has 14 residues. CDR1 and CDR2 (germline): LNHNV, YYDKDF (reference sequence). Trimming removed 3 bases from V and 0 bases from J, with 8 bases in between. CDR3 nucleotides: TGTGCCACCAGCAGCGACAGGATGAACACTGAAGCTTTCTTT. This encodes CATSSDRMNTEAFF.

The rearrangement links TRBV11-2 to TRBJ1-4; TRBD1 aligns across 10 bases. V lost 1 base and J lost 6; bases outside the gene matches: 5. The CDR3 length is 16 residues. Germline V gives CDR1 SGHAT, CDR2 FQNNGV. CDR3 loop: CASSLATGTGDEKLFF. CDR3 bases: TGTGCCAGCAGCTTAGCCACCGGGACAGGGGATGAAAAACTGTTTTTT.

The chain joins TRBV5-1 to TRBJ2-3; a weak D match, TRBD2 (7 bases). Germline CDR1 SGHRS, CDR2 YFSETQ. The CDR3 is made up of 17 amino acids. V lost 0 bases and J 3 bases, leaving 17 bases between the germline ends. DNA of the CDR3: TGCGCCAGCAGCTTGGGGGTTGTGGCGGGGGCGACAGATACGCAGTATTTT. Residues: CASSLGVVAGATDTQYF.

The V and J genes are TRBV5-4 and TRBJ2-1; perhaps TRBD2 as D (7 bases). V was cut by 3 bases and J by 0 bases, with 13 bases left in between. Germline CDR1 reads SGHNT; CDR2 reads YYREEE (reference sequence). This CDR3 comprises 16 residues. This CDR3 is CASSSGAGASYNEQFF. For the CDR3, the DNA is TGTGCCAGCAGCTCCGGGGCGGGGGCCTCCTACAATGAGCAGTTCTTC.

V gene TRBV6-6 combines with J gene TRBJ2-3; TRBD2 agrees at 7 bases. CDR3 length equals 15 residues. With 5 bases clipped from V and 6 bases from J, the junction kept 11 bases outside the gene matches. Germline V gives CDR1 MNHNY, CDR2 SVGAGI (reference sequence). CDR3 amino acids: CASSKTGLGSDTQYF. The CDR3 DNA is TGTGCCAGCAGTAAAACAGGACTAGGCTCGGATACGCAGTATTTT.

There are a few counts of this clone. The V and J genes are TRBV21-1 and TRBJ2-1; no DNA check was done on the table's D call, TRBD2. TRBV21-1 is flagged as a pseudogene. The CDR3 is 17 amino acids. The CDR3 DNA sequence: TGTGCCAGCAGCAACCGAGGACTAGCGGGAGTGGGGAATGAGCAGTTCTTC. This codes for CASSNRGLAGVGNEQFF.

The chain uses TRBV19 and TRBJ2-7; D might be TRBD1 (6 bases). The germline CDR1 and CDR2 sequences are LNHDA and SQIVND (reference sequence). This CDR3 contains 14 residues. V was cut by 3 bases and J by 4 bases, with 13 bases left in between. CDR3 protein: CASSIGQGRYEQYF. The CDR3, as DNA: TGTGCCAGTAGTATCGGCCAGGGGAGATACGAGCAGTACTTC.

CDR3: CATRDLNYGYTF. CDR3 nucleotides: TGTGCCACCCGGGACTTGAACTATGGCTACACCTTC. The chain combines TRBV28 with TRBJ1-2; tentative D call: TRBD1 (5 bases). V lost 10 bases, J lost 2 bases, and 11 bases lay in between. The CDR3 is made up of 12 amino acids. CDR1 and CDR2 (germline): MDHEN, SYDVKM.

This chain connects TRBV25-1 to TRBJ2-7; D is undetermined. V lost 1 base and J lost 7, with 8 bases in between. CDR1 is MGHDK, CDR2 SYGVNS, per germline. The CDR3 runs to 12 residues. The DNA for the CDR3 is TGTGCCAGCAGTGAATTCTCGAGGGAGCAGTACTTC. Translating gives CASSEFSREQYF.

V is TRBV9 and J is TRBJ2-1, with D possibly TRBD1 on 5 matching bases. The length of the CDR3 is 14 residues. In germline, CDR1 is SGDLS, CDR2 YYNGEE. With 0 bases removed from V and 5 bases from J, the gap between germline ends came to 9 bases. The CDR3 nucleotides are TGTGCCAGCAGCGTAGAGGGGCAGAACAATGAGCAGTTCTTC. Protein sequence: CASSVEGQNNEQFF.

The chain links TRBV6-1 to TRBJ1-1; D may be TRBD1 (6 bases). The CDR3 spans 14 residues. V was cut by 7 bases and J by 1 base, with 13 bases left in between. Germline CDR1 reads MNHNS; CDR2 reads SASEGT. CDR3 residues: CASTRQEPNTEAFF. CDR3 DNA: TGTGCCAGCACCAGACAGGAACCGAACACTGAAGCTTTCTTT.

The count of this clone is one. This chain uses TRBV28 with TRBJ2-7, with D possibly being TRBD1 (5 bases). Deletions cut 2 bases from V and 3 bases from J, with 8 bases between. From germline, CDR1 is MDHEN and CDR2 SYDVKM. This CDR3 is built from 13 residues. The CDR3 loop is CASSLRTIYEQYF. The CDR3 DNA reads as TGTGCCAGCAGTTTACGGACAATCTACGAGCAGTACTTC.

This chain joins TRBV4-1 and TRBJ2-3; tentatively, D is TRBD1 (6 bases). Between the trimmed V and J ends, which lost 3 bases and 0 bases, there was a span of 13 bases. Germline loops: CDR1 MGHRA, CDR2 YSYEKL. The CDR3 covers 16 residues. This CDR3 is CASSQAGVRSTDTQYF. The DNA for the CDR3 is TGCGCCAGCAGCCAGGCAGGGGTGCGTAGCACAGATACGCAGTATTTT.

In DNA, the CDR3 is TGTGCCAGTAGTAACGGACAGAAGCTGAACTATGGCTACACCTTC. Its translation is CASSNGQKLNYGYTF. The chain links TRBV19 to TRBJ1-2, with D perhaps TRBD1 (6 bases). This CDR3 has 15 residues. Germline CDR1 is LNHDA and CDR2 is SQIVND (reference sequence). Trimming pared 4 bases from V and 2 bases from J, leaving 14 bases between.

The chain has TRBV30 and TRBJ1-2; possibly TRBD1 for D (5 bases). V was trimmed by 6 bases and J by 6 bases, leaving 11 bases between them. CDR3 length equals 11 residues. From germline, CDR1 is GTSNPN and CDR2 SVGIG (reference sequence). CDR3 bases: TGTGCCTGTGGGGACTCTAATGGCTACACCTTC. It encodes CACGDSNGYTF.

The gene calls are TRBV30 and TRBJ2-1; 9 nucleotides align to TRBD1. Trimming cost V 3 bases and J 2 bases; bases outside gene matches: 17. The CDR3 consists of 19 residues. Germline V gene data show CDR1 as GTSNPN and CDR2 as SVGIG (reference sequence). CDR3 in DNA: TGTGCCTGGAGGGCCGGGACAGGGCGGTCGCGAGCCCCCTACAATGAGCAGTTCTTC. Amino acids: CAWRAGTGRSRAPYNEQFF.